The rows below give T cell receptor beta chains drawn from one sample of a study of identical twins. TCRdb independently ran MiXCR on the 5' RACE reads; one entry per CDR3 protein. Of fewer than 900,000 distinct CDR3 sequences detected, around 20% appear once; the ten largest clones hold 4% to 5.5%. The data also belong to a second study, concerning T cells expressing NK-cell markers.

Sequencing was performed on PBMCs. The receptors were gathered from a woman aged 18-35 years in good health. The CDR3 runs from the conserved cysteine through the conserved F or W. The D gene is left open where the match is weak. Part of the rows lack a size; the others show once, few, many or a class for expanded clones.

.	17	TRBV6-5	.	TRBJ2-1	CASSYSSGGDSYNEQFF	TGTGCCAGCAGTTACTCCTCCGGTGGGGACTCCTACAATGAGCAGTTCTTC
.	13	TRBV4-3	.	TRBJ1-6	CASSQRGDSPLHF	TGCGCCAGCAGCCAGAGAGGGGACTCACCCCTCCACTTT
few	14	TRBV10-3	.	TRBJ2-1	CAISESSAGLGQFF	TGTGCCATCAGTGAGTCGAGTGCAGGGTTGGGGCAGTTCTTC
.	18	TRBV11-1	TRBD1	TRBJ2-1	CASSLVQGLSLSYNEQFF	TGTGCCAGCAGCTTAGTACAGGGGCTCTCCCTCTCCTACAATGAGCAGTTCTTC
few	13	TRBV7-6	TRBD1	TRBJ1-4	CASSAGGNEKLFF	TGTGCCAGCAGCGCAGGGGGGAATGAAAAACTGTTTTTT
few	16	TRBV7-3	.	TRBJ1-6	CASSYITGAPNSPLHF	TGTGCCAGCAGCTATATTACCGGGGCACCTAATTCACCCCTCCACTTT
.	14	TRBV20-1	.	TRBJ1-4	CSARAGGLNEKLFF	TGCAGTGCTAGAGCCGGGGGGTTAAATGAAAAACTGTTTTTT
many	15	TRBV5-1	TRBD2	TRBJ2-1	CASSSSGGAYNEQFF	TGCGCCAGCAGCTCAAGCGGGGGGGCCTACAATGAGCAGTTCTTC
.	12	TRBV11-2	.	TRBJ2-4	CASSFYDRVQYF	TGTGCCAGCAGCTTCTATGACCGGGTTCAGTACTTC
many	11	TRBV20-1	.	TRBJ2-1	CSASPAWEQFF	TGCAGTGCTAGCCCCGCCTGGGAGCAGTTCTTC
many	14	TRBV7-2	.	TRBJ1-6	CASSLVTRQSPLHF	TGTGCCAGCAGCTTAGTGACCCGTCAATCACCCCTCCACTTT
.	14	TRBV5-1	TRBD1	TRBJ2-3	CASGQGLIADTQYF	TGCGCCAGCGGACAGGGGTTGATCGCAGATACGCAGTATTTT
.	14	TRBV20-1	TRBD2	TRBJ2-3	CSGSEAGVGDTQYF	TGCAGTGGTTCCGAAGCGGGGGTAGGAGATACGCAGTATTTT
few	10	TRBV29-1	.	TRBJ2-7	CSVFEYEQYF	TGCAGCGTTTTCGAATACGAGCAGTACTTC
many	14	TRBV12-3/TRBV12-4	TRBD2	TRBJ2-7	CASKATSGIHEQYF	TGTGCCAGCAAGGCGACTAGCGGGATCCACGAGCAGTACTTC
.	14	TRBV9	.	TRBJ2-1	CASSAGTAHNEQFF	TGTGCCAGCAGCGCCGGGACTGCTCACAATGAGCAGTTCTTC
few	15	TRBV5-1	.	TRBJ2-2	CASSLGTVNTGELFF	TGCGCCAGCAGCTTAGGGACGGTGAACACCGGGGAGCTGTTTTTT
.	12	TRBV7-2	.	TRBJ1-1	CASSFVSGGAFF	TGTGCCAGCAGCTTCGTGAGCGGTGGAGCTTTCTTT
.	13	TRBV20-1	TRBD1	TRBJ2-5	CSARKGAEETQYF	TGCAGTGCTAGAAAGGGGGCGGAGGAGACCCAGTACTTC
.	14	TRBV29-1	.	TRBJ2-7	CSVLGGGFFYEQYF	TGCAGCGTCCTAGGGGGAGGCTTTTTCTACGAGCAGTACTTC
.	14	TRBV20-1	TRBD1	TRBJ2-6	CSATTGSGANVLTF	TGCAGTGCTACGACAGGGTCTGGGGCCAACGTCCTGACTTTC
.	16	TRBV5-1	TRBD1	TRBJ1-1	CASSLEPQGAYTEAFF	TGCGCCAGCAGCTTGGAGCCGCAGGGGGCGTACACTGAAGCTTTCTTT
.	12	TRBV6-2/TRBV6-3	.	TRBJ2-3	CASSYAGITQYF	TGTGCCAGCAGTTACGCAGGGATAACGCAGTATTTT
.	14	TRBV27	.	TRBJ2-3	CASSPHRVADTQYF	TGTGCCAGCAGTCCACACAGGGTGGCAGATACGCAGTATTTT
.	15	TRBV5-1	TRBD2	TRBJ2-7	CASSFLAGAGDEQYF	TGCGCCAGCAGCTTTCTAGCGGGGGCCGGCGACGAGCAGTACTTC
many	16	TRBV10-3	TRBD1	TRBJ1-1	CAIREDRGRMNTEAFF	TGTGCCATCAGGGAAGACAGGGGTCGGATGAACACTGAAGCTTTCTTT
.	17	TRBV11-3	TRBD1	TRBJ1-4	CASSLVGQGATCEKLFF	TGTGCCAGCAGCTTAGTGGGACAGGGGGCGACGTGCGAAAAACTGTTTTTT
many	15	TRBV12-3/TRBV12-4	.	TRBJ1-2	CASSLGPTTNYGYTF	TGTGCCAGCAGCCTGGGACCCACTACTAACTATGGCTACACCTTC
many	17	TRBV12-3/TRBV12-4	TRBD1	TRBJ2-2	CASSPPQGEPNTGELFF	TGTGCCAGCAGTCCACCCCAGGGGGAACCGAACACCGGGGAGCTGTTTTTT
.	14	TRBV12-3/TRBV12-4	.	TRBJ2-7	CASSRSGSPYEQYF	TGTGCCAGCAGCCGTAGCGGCTCCCCCTACGAGCAGTACTTC
.	16	TRBV20-1	.	TRBJ2-6	CSASMTGETGANVLTF	TGCAGTGCTAGTATGACGGGTGAAACTGGGGCCAACGTCCTGACTTTC